The source of this T cell receptor beta chain is a study of T cell responses to AZD1222 COVID-19 vaccine. General observations from the study: Close to half of spike-specific TCRs reportedly recognize unmutated variant regions. The study found Spike-specific TCR breadth and depth rose after two AZD1222 doses. White British people made up most donors, females outnumbered males, and clonal diversity was possibly underestimated.

The trim removed 7 bases at V and 1 base at J, leaving 6 bases unmatched. Germline CDR1 is SGHTA and CDR2 is FQGNSA. The CDR3 is 14 residues long. Clones were read by immunoSEQ multiplex PCR, and TCRdb kept only the in-frame ones, dropping some. The table includes about 120,000 clones, around nine tenths detected once. Notes on this clone: Antigen unknown.

The sample was peripheral blood, taken on day 0 of AZD1222 vaccination. J is TRBJ1-2 and V is TRBV7-2; 7 bases align to TRBD1. The sequence was obtained from an adult in good health. The CDR3 DNA sequence: TGTGCCAGCACCCCCAGGGGGGATAACTATGGCTACACCTTC. Protein product: CASTPRGDNYGYTF.